The next 27 T cell receptor beta chains were all read from a single sample in a study of OX40 agonist ivuxolimab in advanced cancers. Method: immunoSEQ multiplex PCR; TCRdb's copy keeps in-frame clones and lacks some. The data show about 25,000 clones, just over 85% seen once. The source material was CD4+ or CD8+ T cells sorted from blood, sampled in a trial of the OX40 agonist ivuxolimab. These receptor sequences come from an adult with an advanced solid tumor such as melanoma, head and neck, liver or kidney cancer.

The rearrangement links TRBV11-2 to TRBJ1-4; D possibly corresponds to TRBD1 (6 bases). This CDR3 comprises 17 residues. Per germline, CDR1 SGHAT and CDR2 FQNNGV. V was cut by 5 bases and J by 3 bases, with 19 bases left in between. Written as DNA, the CDR3 is TGTGCCAGCAGCAGCACAGGCGGGGGCCGGGCTAATGAAAAACTGTTTTTT. Amino acid sequence: CASSSTGGGRANEKLFF.

The gene calls are TRBV5-6 and TRBJ1-4, with 7 bases identical to TRBD1. Germline trimming cut 0 bases from V and 6 bases from J; bases unmatched to any gene: 2. The CDR3 sequence is 14 residues long. Germline V gene data show CDR1 as SGHDT and CDR2 as YYEEEE. The CDR3 loop reads CASSLDRGDEKLFF. The CDR3 DNA is TGTGCCAGCAGCTTGGACAGGGGAGATGAAAAACTGTTTTTT.

The chain joins TRBV9 to TRBJ2-6; D call uncertain. V lost 0 bases, J lost 3 bases, and 7 bases lay in between. CDR1 is SGDLS and CDR2 is YYNGEE in the germline V gene. CDR3 length: 15 amino acids. CDR3 in amino acids: CASSVADGGANVLTF. As DNA, the CDR3 is TGTGCCAGCAGCGTAGCCGACGGTGGGGCCAACGTCCTGACTTTC.

This clone has just one count. The chain joins TRBV18 to TRBJ1-1; D ambiguous. This CDR3 has 14 residues. Trimming took 7 bases from V and 1 from J, leaving 13 bases between them. Germline values: CDR1 KGHSH, CDR2 LQKENI. The CDR3 DNA follows: TGTGCCAGCTTTCCTCTGAAGGGGAACACTGAAGCTTTCTTT. Translated, it gives CASFPLKGNTEAFF.

The chain has TRBV6-5 and TRBJ2-5; D ambiguous. CDR1 is MNHEY and CDR2 is SVGAGI in the germline V gene. The CDR3 runs to 12 residues. Trimming left V 2 bases short and J 5 bases short, with 6 bases between. The CDR3 nucleotides are TGTGCCAGCAGTTACGCCCAGGAGACCCAGTACTTC. It yields the protein CASSYAQETQYF.

The table lists this clone with a count of one. The gene calls are TRBV29-1 and TRBJ2-1, with 12 bases matching TRBD2. Germline CDR1 is SQVTM and CDR2 is ANQGSEA. The CDR3 is 13 amino acids. After removal of 4 bases from V and 5 bases from J, the junction contained 0 bases not matched to a gene. Here the CDR3 reads CSVGTSGNNEQFF. The CDR3 nucleotides read TGCAGCGTTGGGACTAGCGGGAACAATGAGCAGTTCTTC.

V gene TRBV6-1 combines with J gene TRBJ2-7; D unresolved. Trimming removed 6 bases from V and 2 bases from J, with 11 bases in between. The CDR3 totals 13 residues. Germline V gives CDR1 MNHNS, CDR2 SASEGT. In DNA, the CDR3 is TGTGCCAGCAGCCCGACAAGGACCTACGAGCAGTACTTC. This translates into CASSPTRTYEQYF.

The gene calls are TRBV15 and TRBJ1-2; tentatively, D is TRBD1 (5 bases). The V gene lost 3 bases and the J gene lost 13 bases, with 21 bases spanning the gap. The CDR3 consists of 14 residues. The germline V gene has CDR1 LNHNV and CDR2 YYDKDF (reference sequence). CDR3 DNA: TGTGCCACCAGCAGGAGACAGAGCCCTCTCTTGGGCACCTTC. It yields the protein CATSRRQSPLLGTF. Full variable domain (rest looked up from reference TRBV15 and TRBJ1-2): DAMVIQNPRYQVTQFGKPVTLSCSQTLNHNVMYWYQQKSSQAPKLLFHYYDKDFNNEADTPDNFQSRRPNTSFCFLDIRSPGLGDTAMYLCATSRRQSPLLGTFGSGTRLTVV.

V is TRBV7-2 and J is TRBJ2-2; no clear D. V was trimmed by 5 bases and J by 5 bases, leaving 15 bases between them. The CDR3 is 15 amino acids. CDR1 and CDR2 from the germline V gene are SGHTA and FQGNSA. This chain's CDR3 is CASSPSTPRTGELFF. CDR3 bases: TGTGCCAGCAGCCCCAGTACCCCGCGGACCGGGGAGCTGTTTTTT.

Points on this clone: Given a much more abundant clone one base away, this may be a read error. The sample has other DNA sequences that encode this CDR3 too. This chain links TRBV25-1 with TRBJ1-2; weak D call: TRBD1 (5 bases). Germline-derived CDR1 and CDR2 are MGHDK and SYGVNS. With 3 bases removed from V and 5 bases from J, the gap between germline ends came to 22 bases. This CDR3 spans 17 amino acids. DNA for the CDR3: TGTGCCAGCAGTGACACCCTTGGGGGAGCCTCGAGATATGGCTACACCTTC. It yields the protein CASSDTLGGASRYGYTF.

The CDR3 reads CASSRPGQGRINQPQHF. The DNA of the CDR3 is TGTGCCAGCAGCCGACCGGGACAGGGACGGATCAATCAGCCCCAGCATTTT. The chain links TRBV11-1 to TRBJ1-5; 9 positions agree with TRBD1. This CDR3 has 17 amino acids. The ends lost 5 bases at V and 3 bases at J; junction bases unmatched: 11. Germline loops: CDR1 SGHAT, CDR2 FQDESV (reference sequence).

Within the sample, this clone is medium-sized. The chain joins TRBV30 to TRBJ2-4, with 7 positions matching TRBD1. Germline V gene data show CDR1 as GTSNPN and CDR2 as SVGIG (reference sequence). Trimming cost V 2 bases and J 0 bases; bases outside gene matches: 7. CDR3 length: 16 amino acids. The CDR3 protein is CAWSLQGTLAKNIQYF. CDR3 coding DNA: TGTGCCTGGAGTTTACAGGGGACGCTAGCCAAAAACATTCAGTACTTC.

The chain combines TRBV7-7 with TRBJ2-2; 8 bases match TRBD1. Losses at the gene ends were 5 bases for V and 6 bases for J; bases not matched to a gene: 5. CDR3 length: 14 amino acids. Germline CDR1 and CDR2: SSHAT and FNYEAQ (reference sequence). In nucleotides, the CDR3 is TGTGCCAGCAGCCTCTGGACAGGGTCCGGGGAGCTGTTTTTT. Translation: CASSLWTGSGELFF.

V gene TRBV27 combines with J gene TRBJ1-2; perhaps TRBD1 as D (6 bases). CDR3 length: 13 residues. V lost 8 bases, J lost 0 bases, and 10 bases lay in between. CDR1 is MNHEY and CDR2 is SMNVEV in the germline V gene (reference sequence). In nucleotides, the CDR3 is TGTGCCAGCGGACCAGGGGCTAACTATGGCTACACCTTC. Translated: CASGPGANYGYTF.

The chain recombines TRBV30 with TRBJ2-7, with no clear D. V was pared by 5 bases and J by 3 bases, with 8 bases between. Per the germline V gene, CDR1 is GTSNPN and CDR2 is SVGIG (reference sequence). This CDR3 region has 11 residues. DNA for the CDR3: TGTGCCTGGGGGCGAGGCTACGAGCAGTACTTC. Translating it yields CAWGRGYEQYF.

The chain is built from TRBV25-1 and TRBJ2-1, with 7 bases fitting TRBD2. The V segment lost 7 bases and the J segment 4 bases; nucleotides outside the gene matches: 7. Germline V CDR1 and CDR2: MGHDK, SYGVNS. CDR3 length equals 14 residues. In nucleotides, the CDR3 is TGTGCCAGCACGGGCGGGAGTCATTACAATGAGCAGTTCTTC. It specifies CASTGGSHYNEQFF.

This clone appeared a few times. The chain employs TRBV5-1 and TRBJ2-7; TRBD1 or TRBD2 may be the D gene (6 bases each). V lost 4 bases and J 4 bases, leaving 24 bases between the germline ends. CDR3 length: 17 residues. Germline CDR1 is SGHRS and CDR2 is YFSETQ. The CDR3 region is CASSVEPPGASLYEQYF. In nucleotides, the CDR3 is TGCGCCAGCAGCGTGGAGCCCCCGGGGGCCTCATTGTACGAGCAGTACTTC.

This clone was detected a few times. The chain has TRBV29-1 and TRBJ2-7; possible D gene TRBD2, 6 bases. Germline V gene lookup returns CDR1 SQVTM and CDR2 ANQGSEA. V was cut by 7 bases and J by 3 bases, with 16 bases left in between. The CDR3 runs 13 residues. The CDR3 spells CSAGGLGSYEQYF. The DNA for the CDR3 is TGCAGCGCCGGAGGGCTAGGGAGCTACGAGCAGTACTTC.

The chain links TRBV9 to TRBJ2-2; weak D call: TRBD2 (7 bases). This CDR3 is built from 16 residues. Germline V gene sequence: CDR1 SGDLS, CDR2 YYNGEE. The V gene lost 0 bases and the J gene lost 3 bases, with 12 bases spanning the gap. The DNA of the CDR3 is TGTGCCAGCAGCGTAGGGCGGGGGCCTCACACCGGGGAGCTGTTTTTT. This codes for CASSVGRGPHTGELFF.

The chain employs TRBV27 and TRBJ1-2, with TRBD1 as a possible D gene (5 bases). V was shortened by 8 bases and J by 9 bases, with 19 bases between the two germline ends. CDR3 length equals 13 residues. Germline V lookup: CDR1 MNHEY, CDR2 SMNVEV (reference sequence). The CDR3, as DNA: TGTGCCAGCGGCCCCGGGACTGGCGTTAGCTACACCTTC. Translation: CASGPGTGVSYTF.

The chain combines TRBV4-1 with TRBJ1-1; D possibly corresponds to TRBD1 (5 bases). V was trimmed by 1 base and J by 1 base, leaving 7 bases between them. Germline V lookup: CDR1 MGHRA, CDR2 YSYEKL. CDR3 length: 14 residues. DNA for the CDR3: TGCGCCAGCAGCCAAGGACAGTCGAACACTGAAGCTTTCTTT. The encoded protein is CASSQGQSNTEAFF.

About this clone: Mismatch with germline at one junction end may stem from a read error. The identical CDR3 is also encoded by other nucleotide sequences in the sample. This chain joins TRBV13 and TRBJ2-1, with 9 nucleotides matching TRBD2. This CDR3 contains 15 residues. Germline-derived CDR1 and CDR2 are PRHDT and FYEKMQ (reference sequence). CDR3 sequence: CASSSTSGRYNEQFF. CDR3 sequence (DNA): TGCGCCAGCAGCTCGACTAGCGGCAGATACAATGAGCAGTTCTTC. The whole variable domain, remainder taken from reference TRBV13 and TRBJ2-1, is AAGVIQSPRHLIKEKRETATLKCYPIPRHDTVYWYQQGPGQDPQFLISFYEKMQSDKGSIPDRFSAQQFSDYHSELNMSSLELGDSALYFCASSSTSGRYNEQFFGPGTRLTVL.

This sequence joins TRBV5-6 and TRBJ2-1; either TRBD1 or TRBD2 may fit D (5 bases each). V was clipped by 6 bases and J by 8 bases, with 30 bases between them. The V gene's germline CDR1 is SGHDT and CDR2 YYEEEE. The CDR3 length is 18 residues. The CDR3 DNA reads as TGTGCCAGCACCGACAGCGCCCGAGTCGGGGATGGTAGGGATGAGCAGTTCTTC. It specifies CASTDSARVGDGRDEQFF.

The rearrangement links TRBV10-2 to TRBJ2-7; D is possibly TRBD2 (5 bases). Germline CDR1 is WSHSY and CDR2 is SAAADI. Trimming took off 3 bases at V and 7 bases at J, with 7 bases between the two ends. There are 11 residues in the CDR3. DNA for the CDR3: TGCGCCAGCAGTGAACGGGGAGAGCAGTACTTC. Protein sequence: CASSERGEQYF.

The chain has TRBV19 and TRBJ1-5, with D tentatively TRBD1 (5 bases). The germline V gene encodes CDR1 LNHDA and CDR2 SQIVND (reference sequence). V shed 4 bases and J shed 6 bases, with 10 bases lying between them. The CDR3 is 13 residues long. Here the CDR3 DNA reads TGTGCCAGTAGTAGCCGACAGTCTCAGCCCCAGCATTTT. Its translation is CASSSRQSQPQHF. Full variable domain (rest looked up from reference TRBV19 and TRBJ1-5): DGGITQSPKYLFRKEGQNVTLSCEQNLNHDAMYWYRQDPGQGLRLIYYSQIVNDFQKGDIAEGYSVSREKKESFPLTVTSAQKNPTAFYLCASSSRQSQPQHFGDGTRLSIL.

This clone has only one observation. The chain couples TRBV20-1 to TRBJ2-1; D call uncertain. Germline lookup yields CDR1 DFQATT and CDR2 SNEGSKA (reference sequence). V dropped 5 bases and J dropped 6 bases, with 8 bases sitting between them. The CDR3 runs to 11 residues. The CDR3 spells CSALQANEQFF. The CDR3 DNA sequence: TGCAGTGCTTTGCAAGCCAATGAGCAGTTCTTC.

In its sample, this clone is medium-sized (0.01 to 0.1%). The sample carries other DNA sequences with the same CDR3. The chain links TRBV9 to TRBJ2-2; no firm D call. From germline, CDR1 is SGDLS and CDR2 YYNGEE. The CDR3 length is 13 residues. Trimming removed 0 bases at V and 5 bases at J, with 5 bases between. The chain's CDR3 is CASSVVATGELFF. CDR3 nucleotide sequence: TGTGCCAGCAGCGTAGTGGCTACCGGGGAGCTGTTTTTT. Using reference TRBV9 and TRBJ2-2 for the parts outside the CDR3, the full variable domain is DSGVTQTPKHLITATGQRVTLRCSPRSGDLSVYWYQQSLDQGLQFLIQYYNGEERAKGNILERFSAQQFPDLHSELNLSSLELGDSALYFCASSVVATGELFFGEGSRLTVL.